This TCR beta chain comes out of a study of read filtering for tumor transcriptome and immune sequencing. Turning to the study itself: Transcriptome libraries were built from DNase-treated RNA. Whole-study findings and limits: Correlation between methods rose after single-read clonotypes were removed.

This clonotype was seen ten or more times. Its antigen is unidentified. The library was built from 400 ng RNA with molecular barcoded adaptors for alpha/delta and beta/gamma chains. TCRdb itself ran the reads through MiXCR, one entry per CDR3 protein. The sample includes 100,000 to 150,000 distinct CDR3 sequences, 10% to 15% seen only once; the top ten take approximately 10%. Germline CDR1 and CDR2: SEHNR and FQNEAQ (reference sequence). Trimming removed 1 base from V and 6 bases from J, with 17 bases in between. The length of the CDR3 is 16 residues. The rearrangement uses TRBV7-9 and TRBJ2-3; D may be TRBD2 (7 bases). This receptor was taken from a donor at least 40 years old with multiple myeloma. Input material: a population of CD138-negative cells sorted from bone marrow. In DNA form, the CDR3 reads TGTGCCAGCAGCTTAGGAGCGTGGGGGGGCCCGGATACGCAGTATTTT. It specifies CASSLGAWGGPDTQYF.